Listed here are 21 T cell receptor beta chains from one sample, sequenced in a study of shared clonotypes between healthy human individuals. The assay was immunoSEQ multiplex PCR, and TCRdb's table has in-frame clones only and misses some. The sample holds about 1.5 million clones, about 98% seen once. The sequenced sample consisted of naive CD4+ T cells sorted from blood. Subset defined: CD45RA+ positively selected. These TCRs come from a young man in good health.

The chain employs TRBV9 and TRBJ1-1; D is perhaps TRBD1 (6 bases). This CDR3 contains 15 residues. CDR1 is SGDLS, CDR2 YYNGEE, per germline. Trimming took off 0 bases at V and 6 bases at J, with 15 bases between the two ends. The CDR3 sequence is CASSVGGGGAAEAFF. The CDR3 coding sequence is TGTGCCAGCAGCGTAGGAGGCGGGGGGGCGGCTGAAGCTTTCTTT.

This clone was seen once. CDR3 nucleotides: TGTGCCAGCAGCTTGGGAGTAGGGACTCGGGGTGAGCAGTACTTC. This translates into CASSLGVGTRGEQYF. This chain uses TRBV5-4 with TRBJ2-7, with D perhaps matching TRBD2 (6 bases). The CDR3 runs to 15 residues. The germline gives CDR1 SGHNT, CDR2 YYREEE (reference sequence). V was clipped by 0 bases and J by 7 bases, with 17 bases between them.

CDR3 region: CASSLYRKRQDEQYF. DNA for the CDR3: TGTGCCAGCTCACTTTATAGAAAACGACAGGACGAGCAGTACTTC. The chain joins TRBV18 to TRBJ2-7, with TRBD1 as a possible D gene (6 bases). Germline lookup yields CDR1 KGHSH and CDR2 LQKENI. V was cut by 4 bases and J by 5 bases, with 18 bases left in between. This CDR3 contains 15 residues.

The chain joins TRBV9 to TRBJ2-5, with 7 bases aligning to TRBD2. After removal of 0 bases from V and 4 bases from J, the junction contained 3 bases not matched to a gene. This CDR3 contains 14 residues. From germline, CDR1 is SGDLS and CDR2 YYNGEE. The CDR3 DNA follows: TGTGCCAGCAGCGTAGGGACTAGTCGAGAGACCCAGTACTTC. Protein product: CASSVGTSRETQYF. The variable domain in full, completed from reference TRBV9 and TRBJ2-5, reads DSGVTQTPKHLITATGQRVTLRCSPRSGDLSVYWYQQSLDQGLQFLIQYYNGEERAKGNILERFSAQQFPDLHSELNLSSLELGDSALYFCASSVGTSRETQYFGPGTRLLVL.

The chain employs TRBV5-1 and TRBJ2-1; D is unresolved. Germline CDR1 reads SGHRS; CDR2 reads YFSETQ. The length of the CDR3 is 17 residues. Between the trimmed V and J ends, which lost 5 bases and 4 bases, there was a span of 22 bases. In DNA form, the CDR3 reads TGCGCCAGCAGACACGAGGCAGGTAAACTTTATTACAATGAGCAGTTCTTC. Its protein product is CASRHEAGKLYYNEQFF.

The V gene is TRBV6-6, the J gene TRBJ2-7, with D uncertain. Trimming pared 8 bases from V and 4 bases from J, leaving 9 bases between. This CDR3 spans 11 amino acids. CDR1 and CDR2 (germline): MNHNY, SVGAGI (reference sequence). The CDR3 nucleotides are TGTGCCAGCCGTCGCCTTTACGAGCAGTACTTC. This codes for CASRRLYEQYF.

CDR3 loop: CASSPWQGSYEQYF. The DNA for the CDR3 is TGCGCCAGCAGTCCCTGGCAGGGCTCCTACGAGCAGTACTTC. This chain connects TRBV5-1 to TRBJ2-7; possibly TRBD1 for D (5 bases). The CDR3 covers 14 residues. With 5 bases removed from V and 0 bases from J, the gap between germline ends came to 12 bases. Germline V CDR1 and CDR2: SGHRS, YFSETQ.

The CDR3 DNA reads as TGTGCCAGCAGCGCTTCGGGACAGCCCTACGAGCAGTACTTC. Translation: CASSASGQPYEQYF. The rearrangement uses TRBV9 and TRBJ2-7, with 7 nucleotides matching TRBD1. The V gene end was trimmed by 3 bases and the J gene end by 2 bases; junction bases not matched to a gene: 5. This CDR3 contains 14 residues. Per germline, CDR1 SGDLS and CDR2 YYNGEE. Drawing the rest from reference TRBV9 and TRBJ2-7, the complete variable domain is DSGVTQTPKHLITATGQRVTLRCSPRSGDLSVYWYQQSLDQGLQFLIQYYNGEERAKGNILERFSAQQFPDLHSELNLSSLELGDSALYFCASSASGQPYEQYFGPGTRLTVT.

This sequence joins TRBV9 and TRBJ2-7; TRBD2 agrees at 13 bases. V shed 4 bases, J shed 6 bases, and the junction held 7 bases outside the gene matches. Germline V gene sequence: CDR1 SGDLS, CDR2 YYNGEE. The CDR3 extends over 15 amino acids. The CDR3 coding sequence is TGTGCCAGCAGCCCCGGACTAGCGGGAGTAGGCGAGCAGTACTTC. This codes for CASSPGLAGVGEQYF. Drawing the rest from reference TRBV9 and TRBJ2-7, the complete variable domain is DSGVTQTPKHLITATGQRVTLRCSPRSGDLSVYWYQQSLDQGLQFLIQYYNGEERAKGNILERFSAQQFPDLHSELNLSSLELGDSALYFCASSPGLAGVGEQYFGPGTRLTVT.

In DNA form, the CDR3 reads TGTGCCAGCAGTGAAAGATCCGGTTCAATTGGAGATAGATCATCCTACGAGCAGTACTTC. The encoded protein is CASSERSGSIGDRSSYEQYF. The chain links TRBV6-1 to TRBJ2-7; no clear D gene. CDR1 and CDR2 from the germline V gene are MNHNS and SASEGT. The CDR3 runs 20 residues. Between the trimmed V and J ends, which lost 2 bases and 1 base, there was a span of 27 bases.

The V gene is TRBV6-1, the J gene TRBJ2-1; tentatively, D is TRBD1 (6 bases). Germline V gene sequence: CDR1 MNHNS, CDR2 SASEGT. V was clipped by 4 bases and J by 1 base, with 8 bases between them. This CDR3 is built from 14 residues. The CDR3 here is CASSVGTSYNEQFF. CDR3 DNA sequence: TGTGCCAGCAGTGTCGGGACATCCTACAATGAGCAGTTCTTC.

The chain links TRBV15 to TRBJ1-3; no reliable D call. The CDR3 spans 14 residues. CDR1 and CDR2 from the germline V gene are LNHNV and YYDKDF (reference sequence). V dropped 0 bases and J dropped 2 bases, with 5 bases sitting between them. This chain's CDR3 is CATSREGPGNTIYF. The CDR3, as DNA: TGTGCCACCAGCAGAGAAGGGCCTGGAAACACCATATATTTT. Supplemented by reference TRBV15 and TRBJ1-3, the full variable domain reads DAMVIQNPRYQVTQFGKPVTLSCSQTLNHNVMYWYQQKSSQAPKLLFHYYDKDFNNEADTPDNFQSRRPNTSFCFLDIRSPGLGDTAMYLCATSREGPGNTIYFGEGSWLTVV.

Comments on this clone: One junction end does not reproduce the germline sequence, and a read error may be involved. J is TRBJ2-7 and V is TRBV4-3; no definite D call. CDR3 length equals 13 residues. The germline V gene has CDR1 LGHNA and CDR2 YSLEER. CDR3 protein: CASSQALKGRRDF. CDR3 sequence (DNA): TGCGCCAGCAGCCAAGCCCTTAAGGGCCGACGGGACTTC.

The J gene is TRBJ2-5, the V gene TRBV9; 9 nucleotides match TRBD2. Per germline, CDR1 SGDLS and CDR2 YYNGEE. Unmatched junction bases numbered 16, after V lost 4 bases and J lost 6 bases. The CDR3 loop spans 17 amino acids. Written as DNA, the CDR3 is TGTGCCAGCAGCCCGCGGAGAGCGGGAGGCCCCTTCCAGACCCAGTACTTC. Translated: CASSPRRAGGPFQTQYF.

This clone was seen more than once but under ten times. The chain employs TRBV6-5 and TRBJ2-7; D perhaps matches TRBD1 (6 bases). Per germline, CDR1 MNHEY and CDR2 SVGAGI. The CDR3 has 13 amino acids. The germline V and J ends were trimmed by 5 bases and 1 base, with 9 bases remaining between them. CDR3 nucleotide sequence: TGTGCCAGCAGTCGACAGGTTTCCTACGAGCAGTACTTC. Protein: CASSRQVSYEQYF.

J is TRBJ2-1 and V is TRBV7-9; D gene ambiguous. Germline loops: CDR1 SEHNR, CDR2 FQNEAQ (reference sequence). The V end was cut by 0 bases, the J end by 8 bases, with 11 bases between. This CDR3 region has 14 residues. CDR3: CASSLAPRRDEQFF. CDR3 DNA sequence: TGTGCCAGCAGCTTAGCCCCACGCCGGGATGAGCAGTTCTTC.

The chain combines TRBV7-2 with TRBJ2-3; D remains ambiguous. V was pared by 3 bases and J by 0 bases, with 7 bases between. The germline V gene has CDR1 SGHTA and CDR2 FQGNSA. The CDR3 totals 14 residues. CDR3 region: CASSFTLSTDTQYF. The CDR3 coding sequence is TGTGCCAGCAGCTTCACCCTCAGCACAGATACGCAGTATTTT. Using reference TRBV7-2 and TRBJ2-3 for the parts outside the CDR3, the full variable domain is GAGVSQSPSNKVTEKGKDVELRCDPISGHTALYWYRQSLGQGLEFLIYFQGNSAPDKSGLPSDRFSAERTGGSVSTLTIQRTQQEDSAVYLCASSFTLSTDTQYFGPGTRLTVL.

The genes are TRBV5-6 and TRBJ2-1; tentative D call: TRBD2 (6 bases). The CDR3 loop spans 13 amino acids. V lost 0 bases and J 12 bases, leaving 13 bases between the germline ends. From germline, CDR1 is SGHDT and CDR2 YYEEEE. The CDR3 DNA reads TGTGCCAGCAGCTTGGGTTGGCGGGACGGGCAGTTCTTC. Protein sequence: CASSLGWRDGQFF.

The genes are TRBV6-4 and TRBJ2-6; 8 positions agree with TRBD1. From germline, CDR1 is MRHNA and CDR2 SNTAGT. The CDR3 loop spans 16 amino acids. The ends lost 6 bases at V and 0 bases at J; junction bases unmatched: 4. The CDR3 nucleotides are TGTGCCAGCAGCAGGGGGCCTTACTCTGGGGCCAACGTCCTGACTTTC. It is translated as CASSRGPYSGANVLTF.

V usage is TRBV5-1 and J usage is TRBJ2-3; D may be TRBD2 (6 bases). The germline V gene has CDR1 SGHRS and CDR2 YFSETQ. V gave up 0 bases and J gave up 0 bases, with 11 bases separating them. This CDR3 is built from 16 residues. CDR3: CASSLVISGSTDTQYF. The CDR3 nucleotides are TGCGCCAGCAGCTTGGTTATAAGCGGGAGCACAGATACGCAGTATTTT.

The rearrangement uses TRBV9 and TRBJ2-2, with 7 bases lining up with TRBD2. The CDR3 totals 15 residues. CDR1 is SGDLS and CDR2 is YYNGEE in the germline V gene. The V gene end was trimmed by 0 bases and the J gene end by 7 bases; junction bases not matched to a gene: 6. CDR3 bases: TGTGCCAGCAGCGTAGTAGGGGAGGGAGGCGGGGAGCTGTTTTTT. Translated: CASSVVGEGGGELFF. Using reference TRBV9 and TRBJ2-2 for the parts outside the CDR3, the full variable domain is DSGVTQTPKHLITATGQRVTLRCSPRSGDLSVYWYQQSLDQGLQFLIQYYNGEERAKGNILERFSAQQFPDLHSELNLSSLELGDSALYFCASSVVGEGGGELFFGEGSRLTVL.